Listed below are T cell receptor beta chains from one sample, sequenced in a study of OX40 agonist ivuxolimab in advanced cancers. Produced via immunoSEQ multiplex PCR; TCRdb's table is partial and in-frame only. The sample lists tens of thousands of clones, approximately 79% occurring once. Sequenced material: CD4+ or CD8+ T cells sorted from blood, taken in a trial of the OX40 agonist ivuxolimab. These receptors all stem from an adult with an advanced solid tumor such as melanoma, head and neck, liver or kidney cancer. Each CDR3 is given with its conserved first and last residue. D genes are given only for firm matches. Size values are once, few and many counts, or a class for expanded clones, and some rows have none.

d_call	j_call	clone_size	v_call	cdr3_length	cdr3_aa	cdr3_nt
-	TRBJ1-6	-	TRBV19	15	CASSPRDKYNSPLHF	TGTGCCAGTAGTCCCCGGGACAAGTATAATTCACCCCTCCACTTT
-	TRBJ2-1	many	TRBV5-4	14	CASSLARTLNEQFF	TGTGCCAGCAGCTTGGCCAGGACACTCAATGAGCAGTTCTTC
TRBD2	TRBJ2-7	-	TRBV28	15	CASSIGTSGGNEQYF	TGTGCCAGCAGTATTGGGACTAGCGGGGGAAACGAGCAGTACTTC
-	TRBJ2-7	-	TRBV7-2	11	CASSGGGEQYF	TGTGCCAGCAGCGGAGGGGGCGAGCAGTACTTC
-	TRBJ1-2	few	TRBV28	13	CASSFGPFSGYTF	TGTGCCAGCAGTTTCGGGCCGTTTAGTGGCTACACCTTC
TRBD1	TRBJ2-3	-	TRBV5-4	14	CASSIDRVTDTQYF	TGCGCCAGCAGCATAGACAGGGTAACAGATACGCAGTATTTT
-	TRBJ2-7	-	TRBV6-6	14	CASSYSLGGSEQYF	TGTGCCAGCAGTTACTCGTTGGGGGGTTCCGAGCAGTACTTC
TRBD1	TRBJ2-7	-	TRBV29-1	11	CSVLQGDEQYF	TGCAGCGTTTTACAGGGGGACGAGCAGTACTTC
-	TRBJ2-7	-	TRBV28	11	CASSWAYEQYF	TGTGCCAGCAGCTGGGCCTACGAGCAGTACTTC
-	TRBJ2-5	once	TRBV21-1	16	CASSKKGLAGRETQYF	TGTGCCAGCAGCAAAAAAGGGCTAGCGGGGCGAGAGACCCAGTACTTC
TRBD1	TRBJ2-1	-	TRBV6-6	13	CASSYTGGGREFF	TGTGCCAGCAGTTACACAGGGGGTGGCCGGGAGTTCTTC
-	TRBJ2-6	few	TRBV2	16	CASSVRKGSGANVLTF	TGTGCCAGCAGTGTCAGGAAGGGCTCTGGGGCCAACGTCCTGACTTTC
-	TRBJ2-3	-	TRBV4-1	14	CASSQGVTTDTQYF	TGCGCCAGCAGCCAAGGAGTGACGACAGATACGCAGTATTTT
-	TRBJ2-5	-	TRBV2	16	CASSAGPFRGRETQYF	TGTGCCAGCAGTGCAGGCCCCTTCCGGGGTCGGGAGACCCAGTACTTC
-	TRBJ2-7	-	TRBV11-2	13	CASSLMGGAEQYF	TGTGCCAGCAGCTTAATGGGGGGCGCTGAGCAGTACTTC
-	TRBJ2-1	few	TRBV9	16	CASSVPSGATYNEQFF	TGTGCCAGCAGCGTACCTTCAGGGGCCACCTACAATGAGCAGTTCTTC
-	TRBJ2-7	-	TRBV10-1	14	CASSDCERSYEQYF	TGCGCCAGCAGTGATTGTGAGCGCTCCTACGAGCAGTACTTC
TRBD2	TRBJ2-7	-	TRBV7-9	16	CASSQWGGGSRYEQYF	TGTGCCAGCAGCCAATGGGGCGGGGGTAGTAGGTACGAGCAGTACTTC
-	TRBJ1-3	many	TRBV30	12	CAWKKGGNTIYF	TGTGCCTGGAAGAAGGGTGGAAACACCATATATTTT
TRBD1	TRBJ1-2	-	TRBV7-9	14	CASSSTGEYYGYTF	TGTGCCAGCAGCAGTACAGGGGAATACTATGGCTACACCTTC
-	TRBJ2-7	few	TRBV27	13	CASSLGPYYEQYF	TGTGCCAGCAGTTTAGGGCCCTACTACGAGCAGTACTTC
-	TRBJ2-1	few	TRBV6-5	13	CASSYSTYNEQFF	TGTGCCAGCAGTTACTCCACGTACAATGAGCAGTTCTTC
-	TRBJ1-5	-	TRBV28	15	CASSFDEQGGQPQHF	TGTGCCAGCAGTTTTGATGAGCAGGGCGGTCAGCCCCAGCATTTT
TRBD1	TRBJ1-1	-	TRBV28	19	CASSLGGWLTTGENTEAFF	TGTGCCAGCAGTTTAGGGGGGTGGCTGACGACAGGGGAGAACACTGAAGCTTTCTTT
-	TRBJ1-5	-	TRBV27	16	CASSRTLKVGNQPQHF	TGTGCCAGCAGCCGTACCCTTAAGGTCGGCAATCAGCCCCAGCATTTT
-	TRBJ2-3	-	TRBV30	14	CAWSGSALGEAQYF	TGTGCCTGGAGTGGGTCGGCCTTGGGGGAGGCGCAGTATTTT
-	TRBJ1-2	-	TRBV4-1	14	CASSPLGRSYGYTF	TGCGCCAGCAGCCCTTTGGGACGGAGCTATGGCTACACCTTC
-	TRBJ2-2	-	TRBV7-9	14	CASTQIPRTGELFF	TGTGCCAGCACCCAAATCCCACGTACCGGGGAGCTGTTTTTT
-	TRBJ2-2	-	TRBV11-2	16	CASSLVVGGDTGELFF	TGTGCCAGCAGCTTAGTCGTGGGCGGGGACACCGGGGAGCTGTTTTTT
-	TRBJ1-3	-	TRBV20-1	11	CSATFGNTIYF	TGCAGTGCTACATTTGGAAACACCATATATTTT
-	TRBJ1-2	-	TRBV9	14	CASSYERDLRGYTF	TGTGCCAGCAGTTACGAGAGAGACCTGAGAGGCTACACCTTC
-	TRBJ2-1	once	TRBV2	15	CASSPGSASYNEQFF	TGTGCCAGTTCTCCCGGGTCGGCCTCCTACAATGAGCAGTTCTTC
-	TRBJ2-7	once	TRBV2	14	CASSEVGRYYEQYF	TGTGCCAGCAGTGAAGTCGGCAGATATTACGAGCAGTACTTC
TRBD2	TRBJ2-3	-	TRBV2	15	CASKGTGGGTDTQYF	TGTGCCAGCAAGGGCACGGGGGGAGGCACAGATACGCAGTATTTT
-	TRBJ2-2	-	TRBV27	12	CASSLPGGELFF	TGTGCCAGCTCCCTCCCAGGCGGGGAGCTGTTTTTT
TRBD1	TRBJ2-3	-	TRBV7-6	15	CASSLDRASTDTQYF	TGTGCCAGCAGCTTGGACAGGGCTAGCACAGATACGCAGTATTTT
-	TRBJ2-3	-	TRBV9	17	CASSVDAGRTSTDTQYF	TGTGCCAGCAGCGTAGACGCAGGGCGGACTAGCACAGATACGCAGTATTTT
-	TRBJ2-3	-	TRBV7-2	13	CASSSGSTDTQYF	TGTGCCAGCAGCTCAGGAAGCACAGATACGCAGTATTTT
-	TRBJ2-2	few	TRBV6-5	16	CASSYSLGRNTGELFF	TGTGCCAGCAGTTACTCGTTAGGGAGGAACACCGGGGAGCTGTTTTTT